The 20 T cell receptor beta chains listed next were all sequenced from one sample in a study of cytotoxic CD8 clonotypes in ibrutinib-treated CLL. Repertoires were generated with immunoSEQ multiplex PCR, while TCRdb's copy carries only in-frame clones and drops some. This table holds under 300,000 clones, 70% found once. Specimen: PBMCs, collected after 24 months of ibrutinib treatment. Every receptor here comes from a human donor with chronic lymphocytic leukemia.

The J gene is TRBJ1-2, the V gene TRBV28; no clear D gene. The germline V gene encodes CDR1 MDHEN and CDR2 SYDVKM. Trimming shortened V by 2 bases and J by 3 bases, and 16 bases separated the two germline ends. The CDR3 is made up of 16 amino acids. In DNA form, the CDR3 reads TGTGCCAGCAGTTTACCACTCGGGCGGCGGCACTATGGCTACACCTTC. Translated: CASSLPLGRRHYGYTF.

The V call is TRBV7-3, the J call TRBJ2-2; TRBD1 is a possible D gene (5 bases). V was shortened by 1 base and J by 2 bases, with 11 bases between the two germline ends. This CDR3 is 16 amino acids long. Germline lookup yields CDR1 SGHTA and CDR2 FQGTGA. This CDR3 is CASSLKVDTNTGELFF. In DNA, the CDR3 is TGTGCCAGCAGCTTAAAAGTGGACACAAACACCGGGGAGCTGTTTTTT.

The sample holds one count of this clone. The rearrangement joins TRBV30 to TRBJ2-3, with 9 bases identical to TRBD2. Germline V gene data show CDR1 as GTSNPN and CDR2 as SVGIG (reference sequence). This CDR3 has 16 residues. The V gene end was trimmed by 1 base and the J gene end by 2 bases; junction bases not matched to a gene: 7. The CDR3 DNA follows: TGTGCCTGGAGTGCCCCAAGCGGGAGGACCACAGATACGCAGTATTTT. It specifies CAWSAPSGRTTDTQYF.

This chain joins TRBV6-5 and TRBJ2-1; the D is unclear. The V end lost 7 bases, the J end lost 8 bases, and 6 bases lay between the germline ends. CDR1 and CDR2 from the germline V gene are MNHEY and SVGAGI. This CDR3 region has 10 residues. The CDR3 DNA reads as TGTGCCAGCATGGGCGATGAGCAGTTCTTC. Protein product: CASMGDEQFF.

The V gene is TRBV2, the J gene TRBJ1-2; D possibly corresponds to TRBD1 (5 bases). Germline CDR1 SNHLY, CDR2 FYNNEI. Trimming shortened V by 6 bases and J by 4 bases, and 15 bases separated the two germline ends. The CDR3 length is 14 residues. CDR3 sequence (DNA): TGTGCCAGCAGGGCGGGACGACAACTCTATGGCTACACCTTC. This encodes CASRAGRQLYGYTF.

The chain carries TRBV29-1 and TRBJ2-3; 8 positions match TRBD1. The germline V gene has CDR1 SQVTM and CDR2 ANQGSEA. The length of the CDR3 is 13 residues. The ends lost 4 bases at V and 3 bases at J; junction bases unmatched: 3. The CDR3 nucleotides are TGCAGCGTTGCGGACAGGGCAACAGATACGCAGTATTTT. Translated: CSVADRATDTQYF.

This clone has only a few counts. V gene TRBV2 combines with J gene TRBJ1-5; D may be TRBD1 (5 bases). CDR1 is SNHLY and CDR2 is FYNNEI in the germline V gene. V lost 7 bases, J lost 5 bases, and 12 bases lay in between. CDR3 length: 13 residues. For the CDR3, the DNA is TGTGCCAGCATGGCCCTGGGGGATCAGCCCCAGCATTTT. Protein: CASMALGDQPQHF.

This sequence joins TRBV7-2 and TRBJ2-7; D call uncertain. The CDR3 contains 13 residues. The V end was cut by 5 bases, the J end by 3 bases, with 11 bases between. Germline V lookup: CDR1 SGHTA, CDR2 FQGNSA. The CDR3 protein is CASSDQVLYEQYF. DNA of the CDR3: TGTGCCAGCAGCGACCAAGTCCTCTACGAGCAGTACTTC.

The chain recombines TRBV7-9 with TRBJ2-5, with unresolved D. Germline-derived CDR1 and CDR2 are SEHNR and FQNEAQ (reference sequence). The V gene lost 5 bases and the J gene lost 2 bases, with 18 bases spanning the gap. CDR3 length equals 16 residues. The DNA for the CDR3 is TGTGCCAGCAGCGCATTCGTGGGAAAGGCACAAGAGACCCAGTACTTC. It encodes CASSAFVGKAQETQYF. Full variable domain (remainder filled in from reference TRBV7-9 and TRBJ2-5): DTGVSQNPRHKITKRGQNVTFRCDPISEHNRLYWYRQTLGQGPEFLTYFQNEAQLEKSRLLSDRFSAERPKGSFSTLEIQRTEQGDSAMYLCASSAFVGKAQETQYFGPGTRLLVL.

The rearrangement uses TRBV7-8 and TRBJ2-3; no definite D call. Trimming cost V 3 bases and J 2 bases, with 3 bases left between them. Germline CDR1 is SGHVS and CDR2 is FQNEAQ. This CDR3 comprises 12 residues. CDR3 nucleotides: TGTGCCAGCAGCTTGTTCACAGATACGCAGTATTTT. It yields the protein CASSLFTDTQYF.

This clone has a handful of counts. The genes are TRBV14 and TRBJ2-7; the D gene could be TRBD1 or TRBD2 (5 bases each). The germline V gene has CDR1 SGHDN and CDR2 FVKESK. V was trimmed by 4 bases and J by 3 bases, leaving 13 bases between them. The length of the CDR3 is 14 residues. In nucleotides, the CDR3 is TGTGCCAGCAGCCTCGGGACCGCTTTCTACGAGCAGTACTTC. Translating it yields CASSLGTAFYEQYF. The entire variable domain, with the rest obtained from reference TRBV14 and TRBJ2-7, is as follows: EAGVTQFPSHSVIEKGQTVTLRCDPISGHDNLYWYRRVMGKEIKFLLHFVKESKQDESGMPNNRFLAERTGGTYSTLKVQPAELEDSGVYFCASSLGTAFYEQYFGPGTRLTVT.

The chain couples TRBV30 to TRBJ2-4; the D is unclear. In germline, CDR1 is GTSNPN, CDR2 SVGIG (reference sequence). V was cut by 5 bases and J by 8 bases, with 7 bases left in between. This CDR3 is 10 amino acids long. The CDR3 reads CAWGEDIQYF. Here the CDR3 DNA reads TGTGCCTGGGGCGAAGACATTCAGTACTTC.

J is TRBJ2-1 and V is TRBV7-3; 9 nucleotides align to TRBD1. This CDR3 contains 16 residues. Trimming took 5 bases from V and 2 from J; bases not matched to a gene: 7. Germline V lookup: CDR1 SGHTA, CDR2 FQGTGA. The CDR3 nucleotides read TGTGCCAGCAGCGCTCCGGGACAGGGTACCTACAATGAGCAGTTCTTC. It encodes CASSAPGQGTYNEQFF.

The chain is built from TRBV29-1 and TRBJ2-7, with TRBD2 matching over 11 bases. V gave up 3 bases and J gave up 4 bases; unmatched junction bases: 11. The germline CDR1 and CDR2 sequences are SQVTM and ANQGSEA. The CDR3 consists of 16 residues. The CDR3 bases are TGCAGCGTTGAGCTAGCGGGAGGAGGACCGACTTACGAGCAGTACTTC. Translation gives CSVELAGGGPTYEQYF.

The chain couples TRBV4-1 to TRBJ2-2; 7 bases align to TRBD1. V was pared by 3 bases and J by 1 base, with 11 bases of the junction left unmatched. CDR1 is MGHRA, CDR2 YSYEKL, per germline. CDR3 length: 18 amino acids. The CDR3: CASSHNKGGRENTGELFF. In DNA form, the CDR3 reads TGCGCCAGCAGCCATAACAAAGGGGGCAGGGAGAACACCGGGGAGCTGTTTTTT.

This clone has only a few counts. The chain recombines TRBV6-5 with TRBJ2-1; D call uncertain. The germline V and J ends were trimmed by 8 bases and 0 bases, with 11 bases remaining between them. This CDR3 is 14 amino acids long. Germline assignment: CDR1 MNHEY and CDR2 SVGAGI. The CDR3 loop is CASRRLSSYNEQFF. The CDR3 coding sequence is TGTGCCAGCCGACGACTGTCCTCCTACAATGAGCAGTTCTTC.

The chain links TRBV11-3 to TRBJ2-7, with a tentative D call TRBD1 (6 bases). This CDR3 spans 15 amino acids. CDR1 is SGHNT and CDR2 is YENEEA in the germline V gene. V shed 5 bases and J shed 5 bases, with 19 bases lying between them. For the CDR3, the DNA is TGTGCCAGCAGCAAACAGGGTAAAGTTCAGGACGAGCAGTACTTC. It is translated as CASSKQGKVQDEQYF.

The genes are TRBV10-3 and TRBJ2-1, with D perhaps assigned TRBD1 or TRBD2 (5 bases each). CDR3 size: 18 residues. Germline-derived CDR1 and CDR2 are ENHRY and SYGVKD. The V gene lost 5 bases and the J gene lost 0 bases, with 20 bases spanning the gap. DNA of the CDR3: TGTGCCATCAGTCCCCCCACCCCCGGGGCCGGCTCCTACAATGAGCAGTTCTTC. Its protein is CAISPPTPGAGSYNEQFF.

The rearrangement uses TRBV11-3 and TRBJ2-3; possible D gene TRBD1, 6 bases. The V gene's germline CDR1 is SGHNT and CDR2 YENEEA. This CDR3 has 14 amino acids. The V gene lost 3 bases and the J gene lost 0 bases, with 7 bases spanning the gap. This CDR3 reads CASSFQGSTDTQYF. DNA of the CDR3: TGTGCCAGCAGCTTTCAGGGGAGCACAGATACGCAGTATTTT. The whole variable domain, remainder taken from reference TRBV11-3 and TRBJ2-3, is EAGVVQSPRYKIIEKKQPVAFWCNPISGHNTLYWYLQNLGQGPELLIRYENEEAVDDSQLPKDRFSAERLKGVDSTLKIQPAELGDSAVYLCASSFQGSTDTQYFGPGTRLTVL.

V and J are TRBV7-3 and TRBJ1-3, with D unresolved. Trimming cost V 1 base and J 0 bases, with 7 bases left between them. CDR1 SGHTA and CDR2 FQGTGA come from the germline V gene. This CDR3 region has 15 residues. CDR3 bases: TGTGCCAGCAGCTTAAGGCCGGGCTCTGGAAACACCATATATTTT. Translation gives CASSLRPGSGNTIYF.